These 3 T cell receptor beta chains share one sample of origin, sequenced in a study of blood T cell repertoires in COVID-19. TCRdb's copy holds only in-frame clones and misses some; the assay was immunoSEQ multiplex PCR. Of about 90,000 clones in the sample, around 86% were seen once. Sequencing input: peripheral blood. Source of these receptors: a woman aged 65 to 85 with acute or convalescent COVID-19.

This clone was observed a handful of times. V gene TRBV9 combines with J gene TRBJ1-4, with 11 positions matching TRBD1. This CDR3 is built from 14 residues. CDR1 is SGDLS, CDR2 YYNGEE, per germline. Trimming removed 4 bases from V and 7 bases from J; junction bases left unmatched: 3. The CDR3 DNA is TGTGCCAGCAGCAGGACAGGGGGCGGTGAAAAACTGTTTTTT. Its protein is CASSRTGGGEKLFF.

The chain links TRBV2 to TRBJ2-1, with TRBD1 identical over 9 bases. The germline CDR1 and CDR2 sequences are SNHLY and FYNNEI. Trimming took 4 bases from V and 0 from J; bases not matched to a gene: 1. The CDR3 covers 15 residues. The CDR3 DNA is TGTGCCAGCAGTGTGGACAGGGGCTCCTACAATGAGCAGTTCTTC. Its protein product is CASSVDRGSYNEQFF.

The rearrangement links TRBV4-2 to TRBJ2-5; D possibly corresponds to TRBD1 (5 bases). The germline gives CDR1 LGHNA, CDR2 YNFKEQ. The V end was cut by 4 bases, the J end by 4 bases, with 13 bases between. The length of the CDR3 is 14 residues. CDR3: CASSPPGLRETQYF. The CDR3 DNA is TGTGCCAGCAGCCCTCCAGGGCTGAGAGAGACCCAGTACTTC.